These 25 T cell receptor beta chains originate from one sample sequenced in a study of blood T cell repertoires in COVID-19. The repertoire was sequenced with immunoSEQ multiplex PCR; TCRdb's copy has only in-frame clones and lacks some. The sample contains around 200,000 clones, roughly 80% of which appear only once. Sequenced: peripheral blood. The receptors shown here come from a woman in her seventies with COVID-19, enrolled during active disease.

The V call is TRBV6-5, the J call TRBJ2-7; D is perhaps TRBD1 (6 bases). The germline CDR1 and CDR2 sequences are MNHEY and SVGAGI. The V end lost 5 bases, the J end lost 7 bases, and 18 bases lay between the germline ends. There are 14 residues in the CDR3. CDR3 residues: CASSRQVPYVEQYF. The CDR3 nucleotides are TGTGCCAGCAGTCGACAGGTCCCCTACGTTGAGCAGTACTTC.

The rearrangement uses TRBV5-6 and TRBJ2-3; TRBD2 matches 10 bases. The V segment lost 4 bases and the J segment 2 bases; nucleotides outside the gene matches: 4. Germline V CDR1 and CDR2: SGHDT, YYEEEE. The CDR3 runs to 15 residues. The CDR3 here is CASSDGLAATDTQYF. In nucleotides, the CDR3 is TGTGCCAGCAGCGATGGACTAGCGGCCACAGATACGCAGTATTTT.

The DNA of the CDR3 is TGTGCCAGTAGTATTGCACAGGGGACCCCCTACGAGCAGTACTTC. It encodes CASSIAQGTPYEQYF. The V call is TRBV19, the J call TRBJ2-7, with TRBD1 matching over 7 bases. The CDR3 spans 15 residues. Per the germline V gene, CDR1 is LNHDA and CDR2 is SQIVND (reference sequence). Unmatched junction bases numbered 7, after V lost 3 bases and J lost 2 bases.

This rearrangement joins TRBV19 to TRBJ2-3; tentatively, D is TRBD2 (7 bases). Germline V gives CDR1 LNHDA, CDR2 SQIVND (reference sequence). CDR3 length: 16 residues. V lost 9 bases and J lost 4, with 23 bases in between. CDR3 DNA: TGTGCCAGCCACGGGGGAGGGGGGGCTCGCCCAGATACGCAGTATTTT. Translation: CASHGGGGARPDTQYF.

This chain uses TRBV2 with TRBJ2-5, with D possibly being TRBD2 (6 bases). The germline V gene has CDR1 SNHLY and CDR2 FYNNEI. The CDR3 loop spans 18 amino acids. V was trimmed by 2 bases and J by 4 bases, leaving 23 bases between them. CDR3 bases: TGTGCCAGCAGTGAATTTCCCGCAGGGACTGTGGGGGGAGAGACCCAGTACTTC. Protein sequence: CASSEFPAGTVGGETQYF. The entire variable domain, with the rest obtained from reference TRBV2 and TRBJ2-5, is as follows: EPEVTQTPSHQVTQMGQEVILRCVPISNHLYFYWYRQILGQKVEFLVSFYNNEISEKSEIFDDQFSVERPDGSNFTLKIRSTKLEDSAMYFCASSEFPAGTVGGETQYFGPGTRLLVL.

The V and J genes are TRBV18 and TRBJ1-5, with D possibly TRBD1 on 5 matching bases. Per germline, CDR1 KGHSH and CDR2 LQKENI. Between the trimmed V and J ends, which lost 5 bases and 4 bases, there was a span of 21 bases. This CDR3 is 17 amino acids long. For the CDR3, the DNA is TGTGCCAGCTCAGCGGACATGATTAGGGTGGGGAATCAGCCCCAGCATTTT. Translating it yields CASSADMIRVGNQPQHF.

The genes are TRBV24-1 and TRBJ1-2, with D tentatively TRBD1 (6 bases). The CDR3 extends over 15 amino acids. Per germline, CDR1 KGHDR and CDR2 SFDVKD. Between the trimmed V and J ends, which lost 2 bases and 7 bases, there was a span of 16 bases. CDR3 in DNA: TGTGCCACCAGTGATTCTGGCAGGGGAACAGGTGGCTACACCTTC. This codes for CATSDSGRGTGGYTF.

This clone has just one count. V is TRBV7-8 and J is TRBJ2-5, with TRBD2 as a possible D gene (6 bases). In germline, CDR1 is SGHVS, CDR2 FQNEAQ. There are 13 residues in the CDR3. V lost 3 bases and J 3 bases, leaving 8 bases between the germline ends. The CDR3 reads CASSFVAEETQYF. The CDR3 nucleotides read TGTGCCAGCAGCTTCGTAGCGGAAGAGACCCAGTACTTC.

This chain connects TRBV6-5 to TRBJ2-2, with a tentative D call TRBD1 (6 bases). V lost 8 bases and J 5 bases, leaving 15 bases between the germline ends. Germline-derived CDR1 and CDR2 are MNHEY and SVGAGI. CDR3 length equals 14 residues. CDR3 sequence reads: CASRDILVTGELFF. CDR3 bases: TGTGCCAGCCGGGACATTCTTGTTACCGGGGAGCTGTTTTTT.

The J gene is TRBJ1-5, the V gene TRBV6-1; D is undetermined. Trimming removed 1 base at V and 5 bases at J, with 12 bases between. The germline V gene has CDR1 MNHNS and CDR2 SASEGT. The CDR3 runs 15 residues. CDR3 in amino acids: CASSEGGEAYQPQHF. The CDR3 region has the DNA TGTGCCAGCAGTGAAGGTGGGGAGGCCTATCAGCCCCAGCATTTT.

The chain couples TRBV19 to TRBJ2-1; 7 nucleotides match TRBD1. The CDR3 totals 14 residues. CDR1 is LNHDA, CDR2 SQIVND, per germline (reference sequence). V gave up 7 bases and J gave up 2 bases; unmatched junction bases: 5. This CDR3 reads CASKGDSAYNEQFF. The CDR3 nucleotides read TGTGCCAGTAAGGGGGACAGTGCCTACAATGAGCAGTTCTTC.

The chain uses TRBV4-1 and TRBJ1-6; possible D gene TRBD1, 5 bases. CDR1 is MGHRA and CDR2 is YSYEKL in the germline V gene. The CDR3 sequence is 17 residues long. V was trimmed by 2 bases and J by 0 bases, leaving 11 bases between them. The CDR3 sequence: CASSQIRQSSYNSPLHF. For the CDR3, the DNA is TGCGCCAGCAGCCAAATTCGACAGAGCTCCTATAATTCACCCCTCCACTTT.

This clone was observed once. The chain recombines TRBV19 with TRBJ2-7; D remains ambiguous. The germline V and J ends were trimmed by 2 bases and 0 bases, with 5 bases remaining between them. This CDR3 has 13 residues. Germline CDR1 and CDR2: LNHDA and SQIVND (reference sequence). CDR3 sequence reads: CASSITDSYEQYF. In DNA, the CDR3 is TGTGCCAGTAGTATAACAGACTCCTACGAGCAGTACTTC.

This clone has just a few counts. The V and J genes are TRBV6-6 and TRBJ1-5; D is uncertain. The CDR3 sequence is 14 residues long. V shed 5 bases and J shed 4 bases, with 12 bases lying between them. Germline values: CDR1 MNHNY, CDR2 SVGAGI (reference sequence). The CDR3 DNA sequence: TGTGCCAGCAGTCATCTCCCGGGGAATCAGCCCCAGCATTTT. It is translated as CASSHLPGNQPQHF.

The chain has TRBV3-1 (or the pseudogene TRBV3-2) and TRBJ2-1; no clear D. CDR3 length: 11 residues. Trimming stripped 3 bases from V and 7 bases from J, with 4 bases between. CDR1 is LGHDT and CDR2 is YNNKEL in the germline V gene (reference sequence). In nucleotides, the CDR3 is TGTGCCAGCAGCCATACAAATGAGCAGTTCTTC. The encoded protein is CASSHTNEQFF.

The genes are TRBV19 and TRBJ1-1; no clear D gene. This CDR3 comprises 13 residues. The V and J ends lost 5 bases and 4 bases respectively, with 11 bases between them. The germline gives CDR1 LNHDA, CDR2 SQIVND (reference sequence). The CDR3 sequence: CASSFLQITEAFF. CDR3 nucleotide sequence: TGTGCCAGTAGTTTCCTGCAGATCACTGAAGCTTTCTTT.

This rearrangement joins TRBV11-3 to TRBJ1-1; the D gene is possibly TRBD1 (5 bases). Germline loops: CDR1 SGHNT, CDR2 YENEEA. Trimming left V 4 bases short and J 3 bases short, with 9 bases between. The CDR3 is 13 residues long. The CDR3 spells CASSSDSYTEAFF. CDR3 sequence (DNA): TGTGCCAGCAGCTCCGACAGTTACACTGAAGCTTTCTTT.

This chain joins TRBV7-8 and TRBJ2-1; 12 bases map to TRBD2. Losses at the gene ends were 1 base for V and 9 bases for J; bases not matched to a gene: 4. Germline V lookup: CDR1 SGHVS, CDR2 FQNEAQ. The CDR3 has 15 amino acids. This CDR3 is CASSLEASGGGEQFF. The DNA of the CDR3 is TGTGCCAGCAGCTTAGAGGCTAGCGGGGGGGGTGAGCAGTTCTTC.

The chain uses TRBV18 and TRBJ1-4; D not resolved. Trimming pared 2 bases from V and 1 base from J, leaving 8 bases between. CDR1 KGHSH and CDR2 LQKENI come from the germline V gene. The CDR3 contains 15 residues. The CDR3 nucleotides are TGTGCCAGCTCACCAATCGGAGTAACTAATGAAAAACTGTTTTTT. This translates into CASSPIGVTNEKLFF.

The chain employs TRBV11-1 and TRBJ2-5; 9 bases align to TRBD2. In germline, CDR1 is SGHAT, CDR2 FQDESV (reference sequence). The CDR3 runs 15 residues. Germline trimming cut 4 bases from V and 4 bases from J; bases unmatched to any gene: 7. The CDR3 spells CASSSPGLARETQYF. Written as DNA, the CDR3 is TGTGCCAGCAGCTCCCCGGGACTAGCAAGAGAGACCCAGTACTTC.

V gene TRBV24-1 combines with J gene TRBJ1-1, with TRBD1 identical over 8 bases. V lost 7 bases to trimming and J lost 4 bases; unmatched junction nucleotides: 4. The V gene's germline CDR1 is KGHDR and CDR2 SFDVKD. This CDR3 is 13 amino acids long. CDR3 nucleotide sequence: TGTGCCACCAGGGACAGGGTCAGCACTGAAGCTTTCTTT. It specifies CATRDRVSTEAFF.

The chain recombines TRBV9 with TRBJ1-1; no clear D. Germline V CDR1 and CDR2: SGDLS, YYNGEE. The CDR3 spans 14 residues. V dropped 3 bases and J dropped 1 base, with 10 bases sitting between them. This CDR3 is CASSARYGNTEAFF. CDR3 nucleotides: TGTGCCAGCAGCGCCAGGTATGGGAACACTGAAGCTTTCTTT. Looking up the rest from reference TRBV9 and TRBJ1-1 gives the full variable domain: DSGVTQTPKHLITATGQRVTLRCSPRSGDLSVYWYQQSLDQGLQFLIQYYNGEERAKGNILERFSAQQFPDLHSELNLSSLELGDSALYFCASSARYGNTEAFFGQGTRLTVV.

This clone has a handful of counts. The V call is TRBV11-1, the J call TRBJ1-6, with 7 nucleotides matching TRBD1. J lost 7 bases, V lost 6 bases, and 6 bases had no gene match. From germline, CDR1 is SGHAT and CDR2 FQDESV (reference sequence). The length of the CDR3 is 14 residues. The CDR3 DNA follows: TGTGCCAGCAGTTACAGGGGTCCCAATTCACCCCTCCACTTT. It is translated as CASSYRGPNSPLHF.

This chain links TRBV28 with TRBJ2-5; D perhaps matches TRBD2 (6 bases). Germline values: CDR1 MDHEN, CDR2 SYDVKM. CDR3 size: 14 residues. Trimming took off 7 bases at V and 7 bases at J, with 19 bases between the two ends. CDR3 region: CASNLGGSAGTQYF. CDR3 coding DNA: TGTGCCAGCAATCTCGGGGGATCAGCGGGGACCCAGTACTTC.

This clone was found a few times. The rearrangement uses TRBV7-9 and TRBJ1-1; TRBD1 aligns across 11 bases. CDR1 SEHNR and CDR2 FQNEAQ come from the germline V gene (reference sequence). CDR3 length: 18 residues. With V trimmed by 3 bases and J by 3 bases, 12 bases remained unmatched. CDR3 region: CASSFGLKRTGGYTEAFF. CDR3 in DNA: TGTGCCAGCAGCTTCGGACTAAAAAGGACAGGGGGCTACACTGAAGCTTTCTTT. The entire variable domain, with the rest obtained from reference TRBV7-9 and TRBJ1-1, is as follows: DTGVSQNPRHKITKRGQNVTFRCDPISEHNRLYWYRQTLGQGPEFLTYFQNEAQLEKSRLLSDRFSAERPKGSFSTLEIQRTEQGDSAMYLCASSFGLKRTGGYTEAFFGQGTRLTVV.